This record concerns one TCR beta chain sequence. Its antigen has not been determined. No base quality values were provided; no much bigger clone lies one nucleotide off. In total, roughly 670 healthy bone marrow donors made up the cohort. Cohort members were all nominally healthy when sampled, although unrecorded immune exposures were likely present. The donor was CMV seropositive and belonged to the group of 250 to 300 seropositive cohort members. Every donor gave a peripheral blood sample, and the peripheral blood mononuclear cells from that sample were used for TCR beta sequencing. The Qiagen DNeasy Blood Extraction Kit was used to extract genomic DNA from the blood cell samples. Library prep was done by the immunoSEQ multiplex PCR assay. A mixture of 60 forward primers for TCR Vbeta segments and 13 reverse primers for TCR Jbeta segments was used in the multiplex PCR. Amplification of the CDR3 region of rearranged TCR beta genes was performed with a multiplex PCR assay on genomic DNA. The amplified TCR beta libraries were sequenced on the Illumina HiSeq System as 87-base-pair reads. As for the authors' bioinformatics: A later analysis tallied approximately 87 million unique TCR beta chains across the 550 to 850 repertoires, and around 12 million of those chains were shared by two or more donors. A nearest-neighbor algorithm error-corrected the raw reads and collapsed the reads into unique sequences, merging closely related sequences to remove PCR and sequencing errors. CDR3 sequences were aligned to IMGT reference sequences to assign V, D and J gene segments. For a sequence to be retained, at least a six-nucleotide match to both a V gene segment and a J gene segment was required. A rearrangement was called productive if the CDR3 had no stop codons and remained in frame with V and J, and every other rearrangement was called non-productive. Following IMGT convention, CDR3 was defined as the stretch from the second conserved V-encoded cysteine to the conserved J-encoded phenylalanine. The earlier analysis of fewer than 700 of the donors excluded sequences that lacked an unambiguous match to a single V gene segment. An earlier analysis of some 610 of the donors called V segments functional above 56.7% productive rearrangements and segregating when the between-donor standard deviation exceeded 5%. A statistical classification framework was built to diagnose cytomegalovirus status from the catalog of TCR beta chain sequences. In a later analysis, TCR nucleotide sequences were compared against IMGT/GENE-DB human TR gene sequences so that V and J genes could be assigned. In a later analysis, CDR3 sequences and most-parsimonious VDJ recombination scenarios were assigned using the TCRdist pipeline. In a later analysis, each TCR beta chain was defined by its CDR3 amino acid sequence together with its V-gene family, and reads lacking a unique V-gene family were excluded. In a later analysis, 450 to 600 highly shared, low-generation-probability nucleotide sequences were removed to address suspected cross-contamination and a sequencing artifact. For each public chain, a later analysis derived a clonal expansion index from normalized ranks of inferred template counts within each repertoire. In a later analysis, generation probabilities were computed using a VDJ recombination model fitted to out-of-frame rearrangements, and the results were checked against IGoR. In a later analysis, TCR-TCR, TCR-HLA and TCR-CMV co-occurrence was scored with hypergeometric tests, and a repertoire-size bias correction was applied to TCR pairs. A later analysis estimated false discovery rates by permuting HLA or CMV assignments 20 times. A later analysis grouped co-occurring TCRs with DBSCAN, adding TCRdist sequence similarity when clustering within HLA-allele-positive subsets. Repertoires with fewer than 30,000 or more than 120,000 public chains, plus five repertoires with anomalous nucleotide sharing, were excluded from co-occurrence clustering. The table comes from immuneACCESS by way of TCRdb, which keeps in-frame sequences with V and J called. Part of the clones is missing from these tables; in studies checked, under half for an unresolved V gene and the rest for unknown reasons. V and J calls and clone size follow that table, whereas D and trimming were derived from the DNA. For this sample there are approximately 140,000 clones; roughly 74% appear just once. Roughly 6.2% of the sample comes from the top ten.

The junction carries 11 bases between V and J, which are trimmed by 4 bases and 6 bases respectively. The germline V gene (reference sequence) yields SGHNT for CDR1 and YYREEE for CDR2. The CDR3 covers 12 residues, taking in both the cysteine and the phenylalanine. The kept DNA is CDR3 alone, 36 bases in frame from the first base. This entry belongs to a study of cytomegalovirus exposure and HLA in healthy donors (TCRdb year 2017). Study-level background: According to an earlier analysis of around 600 of the donors, 150 million to 200 million T cells yielded some 120 million unique TCR beta sequences and about 300 Gb of sequence data. An early release that covered about 600 HLA-typed donors contained approximately 290 gigabases of sequencing data and some 87 million unique TCR sequences. Among the roughly 400 genotyped donors, approximately 76% belonged to the genetic ancestry cluster associated with self-reported Caucasian donors. The aim of the study was to test whether cataloging public T cell receptors could identify signatures of past pathogen exposure. Using immunosequencing, the study profiled T cell repertoires from about 620 subjects and related those repertoires to cytomegalovirus serostatus. Along with the roughly 610-subject first cohort, a separate validation cohort of around 110 different subjects was used. To predict cytomegalovirus infection status, the study combined high-throughput TCR immunosequencing, statistical association of individual TCRs with disease status, and machine learning. A later analysis re-examined previously published TCR beta repertoires from several hundred donors and added high-resolution HLA genotyping to investigate patterns of TCR occurrence. Rather than drawing on any new phenotypic data, the later analysis identified candidate immune exposures from TCR beta sequences and the way those sequences occurred across donors. An earlier analysis of some 500 of the donors applied high-throughput TCR beta sequencing to assess whether each TCR beta V gene segment acted as functional or pseudogenic. Donor age, sex, ethnicity and CMV serostatus were collected together with the repertoire data. Genome-wide SNP genotypes for about 65% of the 666 donors were used in a later genetic analysis, which treated that subset as a discovery cohort. All discovery cohort repertoires had been generated using a single sequencing platform. Both class I and class II loci were covered by HLA typing, at four-digit resolution. The number of typed donors differed by locus: about 620-630 for A, B, C, DRB1 and DQB1; 500 to 550 for DQA1; around 610 for DPA1; and about 470 for DPB1. Because of strong linkage in the cohort, roughly five DR-DQ haplotypes were treated as single units for association and clustering. Among about 400 genotyped donors of the cohort, an average of around 250,000 unique TCR beta nucleotide sequences was sequenced per donor, of which 15% to 20% were non-productive. Overall study results and their limits: The sequencing pipeline was judged likely to have produced a cluster of highly shared sequence variants as a technical artifact. The classifier was reported to diagnose cytomegalovirus status with high specificity and sensitivity in both the original cohort and the validation cohort. A further reported finding was that TCR beta sequences accurately predicted the HLA-A and HLA-B alleles for most subjects in the first cohort. Correlated functional status among segregating V segments might be attributable to linkage disequilibrium, but an unknown experimental factor could not be ruled out. A later genetic analysis reported fewer N-insertions in productive TCRs among donors in an Asian-associated ancestry cluster than the roughly 620-donor mean. Because counts were too low, 15 to 20 rarely observed V segments, including chromosome 9 orphons, were excluded from the earlier analysis of 587 of the donors. Broadly in line with IMGT annotations, most TCR beta V segments showed up in productive rearrangements about 87% or about 30% of the time in an earlier analysis of approximately 600 of the donors. CMV serostatus was the only immune exposure information available for the cohort. According to a later analysis, TCR association rates differed among HLA loci, with DRB1 alleles showing the most associated TCRs and HLA-C alleles showing the fewest. V-gene and J-gene trimming of TCR beta chains was associated with a missense DCLRE1C variant in a later genetic analysis, and the association was replicated in an independent cohort. Some IMGT-functional V segments, including TRBV6-2 and TRBV6-3, could not be distinguished by the 87-base-pair reads and were therefore excluded. According to the authors, the approach could potentially be generalized to other disease states and immunological phenotypes. In a later analysis, HLA-associated TCR beta chains were found to be more clonally expanded and to have lower generation probabilities than equally common non-associated chains. Presence/absence analyses assumed roughly uniform sequencing depth across donors, an assumption that may not hold. A later analysis associated approximately 17,000 TCR beta sequences with specific HLA alleles at a false discovery rate of 0.05. A few of the identified cytomegalovirus-associated TCR beta chains were confirmed in vitro to be specific for cytomegalovirus antigens. Because HLA typing was unavailable for some donors at each locus, only the typed subset was used in association tests. Most CMV-associated TCR beta chains appeared to be HLA-restricted in a later analysis, and the HLA associations seemed to be driven largely by CMV exposure. According to a later analysis, parvovirus B19, influenza, CMV and Epstein-Barr virus appeared linked to several top co-occurrence clusters. The study gave a list of 150 to 200 TCR beta chains associated with cytomegalovirus. Most TCR sequences were observed very rarely across donors, whereas some public TCRs were present in many individuals. In this cohort, only TCR beta chains were sequenced, and detectable features were limited by the absence of alpha or paired-chain data. Strong co-occurrence of HLA alleles, especially DR and DQ, made assigning TCR associations to individual alleles difficult.

The sequence links TRBV5-4 to TRBJ2-7; D gene: possibly TRBD2, on 6 matching bases. Sequencing was performed on PBMCs. The sequence came from a woman between 40 and 50 years old in good health and CMV-seropositive. The CDR3 region has the sequence CASSRGGGEQYF. DNA sequence: TGTGCCAGCAGCAGGGGAGGAGGCGAGCAGTACTTC.